This TCR beta chain is drawn from a study of T cells in Graves' hyperthyroidism and ophthalmopathy. This CDR3 is 15 amino acids long. The V gene's germline CDR1 is SGHTA and CDR2 FQGNSA. V was clipped by 3 bases and J by 8 bases, with 16 bases between them. This clonotype appeared a few times. Researchers amplified the TCR beta CDR3 regions from RNA transcripts. Researchers ran a first-round RT-PCR on the TCR CDR3 using the HTBI primer set. Each CDR3 protein gets one entry after TCRdb re-called the multiplex PCR reads with MiXCR. The repertoire has about 740,000 distinct CDR3 sequences, around 13% of them found once; the top ten carry roughly a tenth.

This receptor was taken from a woman under 30 with Graves' hyperthyroidism. The specimen was blood. V usage is TRBV7-2 and J usage is TRBJ2-2, with D perhaps being TRBD1 or TRBD2 (6 bases each). The CDR3 reads CASSFGGPVSGELFF. As DNA, the CDR3 is TGTGCCAGCAGCTTCGGGGGCCCCGTATCTGGGGAGCTGTTTTTT.